The source of this T cell receptor (beta chain) is a study of siplizumab effects on memory and regulatory T cells. Study-level findings and limits: Many proliferating CD4+ or CD8+ clones remained unclassified. Roughly 80-95% of them could not be assigned either a naive or a memory phenotype. Significantly reduced by siplizumab was the cumulative frequency of alloreactive sequences, namely those traceable to unstimulated CD4+ memory cells.

Trimming took off 4 bases at V and 3 bases at J, with 13 bases between the two ends. The CDR3 extends over 14 amino acids. Germline values: CDR1 LNHDA, CDR2 SQIVND (reference sequence). TCRdb's table, derived via immunoSEQ multiplex PCR, lists solely in-frame clones and lacks some. The repertoire has tens of thousands of clones, more than 80% of them found once; the top ten carry over 25%. Details on this clone: No antigen is known for it.

The V gene is TRBV19, the J gene TRBJ2-7; D assignment may be TRBD1 or TRBD2 (6 bases each). Sequenced: CD8+ T cells sorted from blood. The TCR was taken from a human donor in good health. This CDR3 is CASSRSGEDYEQYF. The CDR3 coding sequence is TGTGCCAGTAGTAGGTCAGGGGAGGACTACGAGCAGTACTTC.